Listed here is a single T cell receptor (beta chain). Sequenced by immunoSEQ multiplex PCR; TCRdb stores in-frame clones only, minus some. The sample holds about a million clones, approximately 72% seen once. Germline V CDR1 and CDR2: MDHEN, SYDVKM. V gave up 6 bases and J gave up 8 bases, with 14 bases separating them. This CDR3 has 13 amino acids. This sample was taken from a study of shared clonotypes between healthy human individuals. Overall study: Samples came from two female and a few male donors aged 18 to 49.

This sequence originates from a man in his late teens or twenties in good health. Sequenced material: memory CD4+ T cells sorted from blood. The subset denotes: CD45RA-negative fraction. The chain recombines TRBV28 with TRBJ2-4; D unresolved. Here the CDR3 reads CASRPNGRDIQYF. CDR3 DNA: TGTGCCAGCAGACCGAATGGGCGAGACATTCAGTACTTC.